This is a list of T cell receptor beta chains from one sample in a study of technical replicates of blood from a few donors. TCRdb keeps only in-frame clones here, not all; method: immunoSEQ multiplex PCR. The sample carries approximately 85,000 clones, about 93% recorded once. Sequencing input: T cells isolated from PBMCs. These receptors originate from a human donor in good health. Both conserved end residues are part of each CDR3. D genes are given only for firm matches. Clone sizes are given selectively: once, few, many, or a class where the clone is expanded.

TRBV9	NA	NA	TRBJ1-2	CASSVEPRGGEMGGYTF	TGTGCCAGCAGCGTAGAGCCTCGGGGGGGGGAAATGGGTGGCTACACCTTC
TRBV29-1	TRBD1	NA	TRBJ1-1	CSVRGQGGLLEMNTEAFF	TGCAGCGTCCGGGGCCAGGGGGGATTACTCGAGATGAACACTGAAGCTTTCTTT
TRBV5-8	TRBD1	NA	TRBJ1-5	CASSFRGHSYQPQHF	TGTGCCAGCAGCTTCAGGGGGCATAGTTATCAGCCCCAGCATTTT
TRBV11-2	NA	NA	TRBJ2-7	CASSLDLQGTGSYEQYF	TGTGCCAGCAGCTTAGATCTTCAGGGGACGGGCTCCTACGAGCAGTACTTC
TRBV14	NA	NA	TRBJ2-7	CASSQDLVRAYEQYF	TGTGCCAGCAGCCAAGATCTTGTCAGGGCCTACGAGCAGTACTTC
TRBV5-6	NA	NA	TRBJ2-3	CASSLIVGEEDTQYF	TGTGCCAGCAGCTTGATCGTAGGGGAGGAGGATACGCAGTATTTT
TRBV6-5	TRBD2	NA	TRBJ2-4	CASSYSSSGGENIQYF	TGTGCCAGCAGTTACTCGAGTAGCGGGGGGGAAAACATTCAGTACTTC
TRBV5-1	NA	NA	TRBJ2-4	CASSSSTVAKNIQYF	TGCGCCAGCAGCTCCTCTACAGTAGCCAAAAACATTCAGTACTTC
TRBV11-3	NA	few	TRBJ1-1	CASSSQGKNTEAFF	TGTGCCAGCAGCTCACAGGGTAAAAACACTGAAGCTTTCTTT
TRBV7-9	NA	NA	TRBJ1-1	CASSYQPAGFLAFF	TGTGCCAGCAGCTACCAACCAGCAGGGTTCCTAGCTTTCTTT
TRBV5-1	NA	once	TRBJ2-7	CASSLGGYSYEQYF	TGCGCCAGCAGCTTGGGAGGCTACTCCTACGAGCAGTACTTC
TRBV5-1	NA	NA	TRBJ2-4	CASSNTGLGKNIQYF	TGCGCCAGCAGCAATACAGGTTTGGGCAAAAACATTCAGTACTTC
TRBV5-1	NA	NA	TRBJ2-3	CASSLFAANTDTQYF	TGCGCCAGCAGCTTGTTCGCGGCGAACACAGATACGCAGTATTTT
TRBV14	NA	NA	TRBJ1-2	CASSQESINYGYTF	TGTGCCAGCAGCCAAGAGAGCATTAACTATGGCTACACCTTC
TRBV13	TRBD1	NA	TRBJ1-5	CASSLGTGGQPQHF	TGTGCCAGCAGCTTAGGCACAGGGGGACAGCCCCAGCATTTT
TRBV27	TRBD1	NA	TRBJ2-7	CASSLSVGQGGEQYF	TGTGCCAGCAGTTTATCGGTTGGACAGGGCGGCGAGCAGTACTTC
TRBV19	TRBD1	NA	TRBJ1-1	CASSVGQGLNTEAFF	TGTGCCAGTAGTGTCGGACAGGGCTTGAACACTGAAGCTTTCTTT
TRBV2	NA	NA	TRBJ1-3	CASSEVVPGQRGFGNTIYF	TGTGCCAGCAGTGAAGTTGTCCCGGGACAAAGGGGGTTTGGAAACACCATATATTTT
TRBV6-1	NA	NA	TRBJ2-1	CASYYDPPYNEQFF	TGTGCCAGCTACTATGATCCCCCCTACAATGAGCAGTTCTTC
TRBV10-1	NA	NA	TRBJ1-4	CASSPRGGSEKLFF	TGCGCCAGCAGCCCTCGGGGCGGGAGTGAAAAACTGTTTTTT
TRBV7-8	NA	NA	TRBJ1-2	CASSLGSRTEGYGYTF	TGTGCCAGCAGCTTAGGGTCGCGGACAGAGGGCTATGGCTACACCTTC
TRBV2	TRBD1	NA	TRBJ2-5	CASSRGQGARETQYF	TGTGCCAGCAGTAGGGGACAGGGGGCCCGAGAGACCCAGTACTTC
TRBV13	NA	NA	TRBJ1-1	CASSLAGPRTEAFF	TGTGCCAGCAGCTTAGCAGGGCCGAGGACTGAAGCTTTCTTT
TRBV30	NA	NA	TRBJ1-5	CAWSRQRAQPQHF	TGTGCCTGGAGCCGACAGCGAGCTCAGCCCCAGCATTTT
TRBV28	NA	NA	TRBJ2-1	CASSLPGNEQFF	TGTGCCAGCAGTCTTCCAGGGAATGAGCAGTTCTTC
TRBV19	NA	few	TRBJ2-7	CASSIGAGSYEQYF	TGTGCCAGTAGTATAGGTGCGGGGAGCTACGAGCAGTACTTC
TRBV25-1	TRBD2	NA	TRBJ2-3	CASSERLAGGPGDTQYF	TGTGCCAGCAGTGAGAGACTAGCGGGAGGGCCGGGAGATACGCAGTATTTT
TRBV19	TRBD1	NA	TRBJ2-5	CASSIKTGGWETQYF	TGTGCCAGTAGTATCAAGACAGGGGGTTGGGAGACCCAGTACTTC
TRBV5-6	NA	once	TRBJ2-3	CASSFSRGTDTQYF	TGTGCCAGCAGCTTTTCGAGGGGCACAGATACGCAGTATTTT
TRBV15	NA	NA	TRBJ2-5	CATSRDPEFLETQYF	TGTGCCACCAGCAGAGATCCTGAGTTCCTTGAGACCCAGTACTTC
TRBV6-1	TRBD1	once	TRBJ1-1	CASSLGQANTEAFF	TGTGCCAGCAGTCTTGGACAGGCCAACACTGAAGCTTTCTTT
TRBV4-2	NA	NA	TRBJ2-6	CASSPRDSGANVLTF	TGTGCCAGCAGCCCGAGAGACTCTGGGGCCAACGTCCTGACTTTC
TRBV2	TRBD1	NA	TRBJ1-1	CASPRQGEGTEAFF	TGTGCCAGCCCCCGACAGGGAGAGGGCACTGAAGCTTTCTTT
TRBV6-5	TRBD1	NA	TRBJ2-7	CASSRTGIEQYF	TGTGCCAGCAGCCGGACAGGGATCGAGCAGTACTTC
TRBV5-1	NA	few	TRBJ1-3	CASSLGSSGNTIYF	TGCGCCAGCAGCTTGGGCAGCTCTGGAAACACCATATATTTT
TRBV18	NA	NA	TRBJ1-2	CASSPPAVYYGYTF	TGTGCCAGCTCACCACCTGCAGTCTACTATGGCTACACCTTC
TRBV7-6	NA	NA	TRBJ2-7	CASSGAYEQYF	TGTGCCAGCAGCGGGGCTTACGAGCAGTACTTC
TRBV25-1	NA	NA	TRBJ2-3	CASSETGLLQFTDTQYF	TGTGCCAGCAGTGAGACCGGACTGCTCCAATTCACAGATACGCAGTATTTT
TRBV11-3	TRBD1	NA	TRBJ2-5	CASSPRQGQETQYF	TGTGCCAGCAGCCCAAGACAGGGTCAAGAGACCCAGTACTTC
TRBV15	NA	NA	TRBJ2-5	CAAGAGQETQYF	TGTGCCGCTGGGGCAGGCCAAGAGACCCAGTACTTC
TRBV28	TRBD2	NA	TRBJ2-2	CASRLSGRPSNTGELFF	TGTGCCAGCAGACTTAGCGGGCGCCCCTCGAACACCGGGGAGCTGTTTTTT
TRBV9	TRBD1	NA	TRBJ1-2	CASSVWTGSLGYTF	TGTGCCAGCAGCGTATGGACAGGGTCCCTTGGCTACACCTTC
TRBV2	TRBD1	NA	TRBJ1-5	CASSERDRGFNQPQHF	TGTGCCAGCAGCGAGAGGGACAGGGGATTCAATCAGCCCCAGCATTTT
TRBV4-1	TRBD1	NA	TRBJ1-6	CASSRDRNSPLHF	TGCGCCAGCAGCCGGGACAGAAATTCACCCCTCCACTTT
TRBV7-3	NA	NA	TRBJ1-1	CASTLGLGTEAFF	TGTGCCAGCACGCTTGGCCTTGGCACTGAAGCTTTCTTT
TRBV7-2	NA	NA	TRBJ2-5	CASSLFGTQETQYF	TGTGCCAGCAGCTTATTCGGGACTCAAGAGACCCAGTACTTC
TRBV5-1	NA	NA	TRBJ2-1	CASSLLGAGEQFF	TGCGCCAGCAGCTTGCTGGGGGCCGGGGAGCAGTTCTTC
TRBV27	NA	NA	TRBJ1-4	CASSLSWNEKLFF	TGTGCCAGCAGTTTAAGCTGGAATGAAAAACTGTTTTTT
TRBV7-9	TRBD1	NA	TRBJ2-3	CASTEWGQGNTDTQYF	TGTGCCAGCACGGAATGGGGACAGGGGAACACAGATACGCAGTATTTT
TRBV15	TRBD2	NA	TRBJ2-1	CATSSILAGAYNEQFF	TGTGCCACCAGCTCGATCCTAGCGGGCGCCTACAATGAGCAGTTCTTC